These 20 T cell receptor beta chains were sequenced from one sample in a study of vaccination effects on CD4 cells after COVID-19. Assay: immunoSEQ multiplex PCR; the TCRdb copy retains only in-frame clones and omits some. The data show about 81,000 clones, with around 77% seen just once and around 1.1% held by the top ten. Using viral peptide pools, the ViraFEST assay grew out antigen-specific CD4+ T cells prior to sequencing. Researchers isolated CD4+ T cells once approximately ten days of culture had elapsed. Each participant received a vaccine that was either BNT162b2 or mRNA-1273, given as two doses. Their specific antigens are unknown. The sequenced sample was CD4+ T cells from PBMCs cultured with HCoV-OC43 spike peptides, obtained after COVID-19 vaccination. Subset here: HCoV-OC43 spike overlapping peptide pool stimulation. The receptors stem from a human donor who received a COVID-19 vaccine.

V gene TRBV5-1 combines with J gene TRBJ1-5; D perhaps matches TRBD1 (6 bases). Germline CDR1 SGHRS, CDR2 YFSETQ. Deletions cut 0 bases from V and 0 bases from J, with 10 bases between. This CDR3 region has 16 residues. CDR3 in amino acids: CASSLDGDNSNQPQHF. CDR3 coding DNA: TGCGCCAGCAGCTTGGATGGGGACAATAGCAATCAGCCCCAGCATTTT. The complete variable domain, with remaining parts taken from reference TRBV5-1 and TRBJ1-5, reads KAGVTQTPRYLIKTRGQQVTLSCSPISGHRSVSWYQQTPGQGLQFLFEYFSETQRNKGNFPGRFSGRQFSNSRSEMNVSTLELGDSALYLCASSLDGDNSNQPQHFGDGTRLSIL.

The V call is TRBV7-2, the J call TRBJ2-2, with TRBD2 identical over 15 bases. The ends lost 4 bases at V and 9 bases at J; junction bases unmatched: 6. The CDR3 extends over 16 amino acids. CDR1 is SGHTA, CDR2 FQGNSA, per germline. In nucleotides, the CDR3 is TGTGCCAGCAGCTCCGGACTAGCGGGGGGGGAGCGGGAGCTGTTTTTT. This gives the protein CASSSGLAGGERELFF. The whole variable domain, filled in from reference TRBV7-2 and TRBJ2-2, reads GAGVSQSPSNKVTEKGKDVELRCDPISGHTALYWYRQSLGQGLEFLIYFQGNSAPDKSGLPSDRFSAERTGGSVSTLTIQRTQQEDSAVYLCASSSGLAGGERELFFGEGSRLTVL.

The genes are TRBV6-5 and TRBJ1-1; D not resolved. Trimming took off 0 bases at V and 1 base at J, with 3 bases between the two ends. The CDR3 extends over 13 amino acids. Germline CDR1 MNHEY, CDR2 SVGAGI. The CDR3 reads CASSYSRNTEAFF. In nucleotides, the CDR3 is TGTGCCAGCAGTTACTCGAGGAACACTGAAGCTTTCTTT.

V usage is TRBV18 and J usage is TRBJ1-3, with D tentatively TRBD1 (6 bases). Germline loops: CDR1 KGHSH, CDR2 LQKENI. This CDR3 has 14 residues. V was shortened by 4 bases and J by 3 bases, with 10 bases between the two germline ends. CDR3 residues: CASSLQGLGNTIYF. The CDR3 region has the DNA TGTGCCAGCTCACTACAGGGTCTTGGAAACACCATATATTTT. Drawing the rest from reference TRBV18 and TRBJ1-3, the complete variable domain is NAGVMQNPRHLVRRRGQEARLRCSPMKGHSHVYWYRQLPEEGLKFMVYLQKENIIDESGMPKERFSAEFPKEGPSILRIQQVVRGDSAAYFCASSLQGLGNTIYFGEGSWLTVV.

The rearrangement joins TRBV12-3 or TRBV12-4 to TRBJ1-6; no definite D call. This CDR3 comprises 12 residues. Trimming removed 5 bases from V and 9 bases from J, with 8 bases in between. DNA for the CDR3: TGTGCCAGCAGTCCACAGCTTTCACCCCTCCACTTT. Translation gives CASSPQLSPLHF.

This chain links TRBV28 with TRBJ1-6; D call uncertain. Deletions cut 6 bases from V and 15 bases from J, with 15 bases between. This CDR3 comprises 12 residues. Germline values: CDR1 MDHEN, CDR2 SYDVKM. CDR3 sequence reads: CASSIALLGLHF. DNA for the CDR3: TGTGCCAGCAGCATTGCACTCCTAGGCCTCCACTTT.

This clone showed up just a few times. CDR3 DNA: TGTGCCAGCAGCTTGGTGGGAAACACCGGGGAGCTGTTTTTT. Its protein is CASSLVGNTGELFF. The chain links TRBV5-5 to TRBJ2-2; no clear D gene. The V gene lost 0 bases and the J gene lost 2 bases, with 5 bases spanning the gap. This CDR3 contains 14 residues. CDR1 is SGHKS, CDR2 YYEKEE, per germline (reference sequence).

The chain uses TRBV18 and TRBJ1-1; no reliable D call. CDR1 is KGHSH and CDR2 is LQKENI in the germline V gene. The ends were cut back, 6 bases at V and 3 bases at J, with 14 bases in the middle. The CDR3 runs 14 residues. The CDR3: CASSWQTGDTEAFF. The CDR3 bases are TGTGCCAGCTCCTGGCAGACTGGGGACACTGAAGCTTTCTTT.

This rearrangement joins TRBV7-7 to TRBJ1-4, with 10 bases fitting TRBD1. Unmatched junction bases numbered 1, after V lost 4 bases and J lost 8 bases. Per germline, CDR1 SSHAT and CDR2 FNYEAQ (reference sequence). This CDR3 spans 13 amino acids. For the CDR3, the DNA is TGTGCCAGCAGCTCGGGACAGGGGGAAAAACTGTTTTTT. The encoded protein is CASSSGQGEKLFF.

V gene TRBV9 combines with J gene TRBJ1-6; 10 bases map to TRBD1. The V gene's germline CDR1 is SGDLS and CDR2 YYNGEE. This CDR3 comprises 15 residues. The junction had 6 bases not matched to a gene; V was cut back by 4 bases and J by 8 bases. The CDR3 DNA is TGTGCCAGCAGCCCAGGGGACAGGGGATATTCACCCCTCCACTTT. Its translation is CASSPGDRGYSPLHF.

The chain joins TRBV5-6 to TRBJ2-6, with a possible D match to TRBD2 (5 bases). Trimming took off 4 bases at V and 0 bases at J, with 14 bases between the two ends. This CDR3 has 17 residues. The V gene's germline CDR1 is SGHDT and CDR2 YYEEEE. Here the CDR3 DNA reads TGTGCCAGCAGCCGAGGGTTTAAGGGCTCTGGGGCCAACGTCCTGACTTTC. Translation gives CASSRGFKGSGANVLTF.

The V and J genes are TRBV9 and TRBJ2-5; 7 bases are shared with TRBD1. The germline CDR1 and CDR2 sequences are SGDLS and YYNGEE. This CDR3 has 16 amino acids. With 0 bases clipped from V and 1 base from J, the junction kept 6 bases outside the gene matches. This CDR3 reads CASSVASDRAQETQYF. In DNA, the CDR3 is TGTGCCAGCAGCGTAGCGAGCGACAGGGCCCAAGAGACCCAGTACTTC.

The chain has TRBV6-4 and TRBJ1-2; 7 bases are a match to TRBD1. V gave up 3 bases and J gave up 8 bases; unmatched junction bases: 9. The length of the CDR3 is 14 residues. CDR1 MRHNA and CDR2 SNTAGT come from the germline V gene. CDR3 residues: CASSEIGGVGGYTF. The DNA of the CDR3 is TGTGCCAGCAGTGAAATAGGGGGCGTGGGCGGCTACACCTTC.

This chain connects TRBV7-9 to TRBJ2-3, with D hard to call. The CDR3 contains 13 residues. V was cut by 2 bases and J by 5 bases, with 8 bases left in between. Per the germline V gene, CDR1 is SEHNR and CDR2 is FQNEAQ (reference sequence). CDR3 amino acids: CASSLRTEDTQYF. The DNA of the CDR3 is TGTGCCAGCAGCTTAAGGACGGAAGATACGCAGTATTTT.

The chain uses TRBV10-3 and TRBJ2-7; D not certain. The CDR3 runs to 12 residues. The germline gives CDR1 ENHRY, CDR2 SYGVKD. V dropped 3 bases and J dropped 2 bases, with 5 bases sitting between them. The CDR3 bases are TGTGCCATCAGTGACGGAGCCTACGAGCAGTACGTC. Translation gives CAISDGAYEQYV.

The rearrangement joins TRBV6-2 or TRBV6-3 to TRBJ1-5; D may be TRBD1 (6 bases). The V gene lost 2 bases and the J gene lost 0 bases, with 20 bases spanning the gap. Germline assignment: CDR1 MNHEY and CDR2 SVGEGT. The CDR3 loop spans 19 amino acids. The CDR3 DNA reads as TGTGCCAGCAGTTACAAAGTTGGGGTCGGACAGCTTAGCAATCAGCCCCAGCATTTT. Its protein is CASSYKVGVGQLSNQPQHF.

The chain uses TRBV9 and TRBJ1-3; TRBD1 aligns across 9 bases. The germline CDR1 and CDR2 sequences are SGDLS and YYNGEE. With 2 bases clipped from V and 0 bases from J, the junction kept 3 bases outside the gene matches. The CDR3 is 16 amino acids. The CDR3 DNA reads as TGTGCCAGCAGCGTGGGGACAGGGCTCTCTGGAAACACCATATATTTT. It codes for CASSVGTGLSGNTIYF.

The rearrangement links TRBV10-1 to TRBJ2-7; a possible D gene is TRBD1 (8 bases). Germline V CDR1 and CDR2: WNHNN, SYGVQD (reference sequence). The CDR3 extends over 16 amino acids. V was clipped by 6 bases and J by 1 base, with 19 bases between them. The CDR3 DNA reads TGCGCCAGCAGCCCGGGGGGTGACAGGGGATCCTACGAGCAGTACGTC. Translated, it gives CASSPGGDRGSYEQYV.

A few counts support this clone. The chain couples TRBV3-1 (or the pseudogene TRBV3-2) to TRBJ2-1; TRBD2 agrees at 10 bases. The V gene's germline CDR1 is LGHDT and CDR2 YNNKEL (reference sequence). J was trimmed by 2 bases and V by 0 bases; bases with no gene match: 7. The CDR3 has 18 amino acids. The CDR3 sequence: CASSQEGGLAGAYNEQFF. CDR3 sequence (DNA): TGTGCCAGCAGCCAAGAGGGGGGCCTAGCGGGGGCCTACAATGAGCAGTTCTTC.

The CDR3 sequence: CATSRASGDSFYGYTF. The CDR3, as DNA: TGTGCCACCAGCAGAGCCTCGGGGGACAGCTTCTATGGCTACACCTTC. J is TRBJ1-2 and V is TRBV15; TRBD1 matches 7 bases. V gave up 1 base and J gave up 4 bases; unmatched junction bases: 9. Germline loops: CDR1 LNHNV, CDR2 YYDKDF (reference sequence). This CDR3 comprises 16 residues.